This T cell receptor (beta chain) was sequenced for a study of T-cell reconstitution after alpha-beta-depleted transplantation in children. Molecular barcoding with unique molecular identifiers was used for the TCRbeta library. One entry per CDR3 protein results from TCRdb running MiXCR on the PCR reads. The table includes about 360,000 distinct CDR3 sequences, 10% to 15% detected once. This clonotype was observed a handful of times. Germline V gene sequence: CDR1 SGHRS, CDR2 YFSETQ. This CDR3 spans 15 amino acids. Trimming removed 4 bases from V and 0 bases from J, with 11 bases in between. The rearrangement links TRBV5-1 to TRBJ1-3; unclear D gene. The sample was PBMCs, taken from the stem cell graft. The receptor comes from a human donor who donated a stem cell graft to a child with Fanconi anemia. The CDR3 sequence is CASSLGSVSGNTIYF. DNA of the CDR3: TGCGCCAGCAGCCTCGGCTCAGTCTCTGGAAACACCATATATTTT.